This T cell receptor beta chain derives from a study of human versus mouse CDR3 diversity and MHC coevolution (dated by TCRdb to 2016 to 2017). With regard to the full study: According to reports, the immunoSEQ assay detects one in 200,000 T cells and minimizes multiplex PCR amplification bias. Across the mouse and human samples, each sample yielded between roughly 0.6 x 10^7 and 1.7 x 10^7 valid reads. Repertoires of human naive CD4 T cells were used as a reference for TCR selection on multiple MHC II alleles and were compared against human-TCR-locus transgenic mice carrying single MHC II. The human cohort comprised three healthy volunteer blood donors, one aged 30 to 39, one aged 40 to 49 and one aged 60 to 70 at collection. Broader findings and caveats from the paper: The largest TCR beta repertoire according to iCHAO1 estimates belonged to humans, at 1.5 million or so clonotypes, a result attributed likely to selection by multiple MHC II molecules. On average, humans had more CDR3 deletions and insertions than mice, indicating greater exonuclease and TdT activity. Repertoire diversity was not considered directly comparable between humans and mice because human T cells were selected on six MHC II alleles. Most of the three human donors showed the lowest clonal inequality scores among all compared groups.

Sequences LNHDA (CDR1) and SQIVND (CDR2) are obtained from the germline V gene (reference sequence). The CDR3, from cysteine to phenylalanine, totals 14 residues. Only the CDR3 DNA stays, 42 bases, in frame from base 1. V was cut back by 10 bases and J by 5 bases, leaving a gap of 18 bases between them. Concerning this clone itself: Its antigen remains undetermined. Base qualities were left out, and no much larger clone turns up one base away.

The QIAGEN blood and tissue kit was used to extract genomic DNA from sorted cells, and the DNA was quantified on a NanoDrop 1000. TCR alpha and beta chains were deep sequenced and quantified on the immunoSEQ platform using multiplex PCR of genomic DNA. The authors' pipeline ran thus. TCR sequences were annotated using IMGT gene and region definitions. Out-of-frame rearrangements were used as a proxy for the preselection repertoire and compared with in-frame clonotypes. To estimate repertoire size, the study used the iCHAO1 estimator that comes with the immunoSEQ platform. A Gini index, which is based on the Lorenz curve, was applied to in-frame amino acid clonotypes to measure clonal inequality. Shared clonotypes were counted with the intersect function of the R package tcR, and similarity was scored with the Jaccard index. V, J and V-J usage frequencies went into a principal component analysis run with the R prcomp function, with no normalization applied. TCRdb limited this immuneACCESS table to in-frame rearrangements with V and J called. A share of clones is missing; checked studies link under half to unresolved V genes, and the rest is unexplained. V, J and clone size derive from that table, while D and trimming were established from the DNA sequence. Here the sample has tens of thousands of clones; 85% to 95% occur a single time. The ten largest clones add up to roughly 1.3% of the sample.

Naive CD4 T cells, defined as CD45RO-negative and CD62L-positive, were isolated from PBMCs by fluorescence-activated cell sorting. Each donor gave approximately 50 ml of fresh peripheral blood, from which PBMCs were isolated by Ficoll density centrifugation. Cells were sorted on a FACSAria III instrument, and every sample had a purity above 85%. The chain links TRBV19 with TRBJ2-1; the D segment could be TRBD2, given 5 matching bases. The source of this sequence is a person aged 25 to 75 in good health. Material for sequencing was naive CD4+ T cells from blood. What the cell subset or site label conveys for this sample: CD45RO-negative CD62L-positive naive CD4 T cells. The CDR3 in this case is CATTGHSGNNEQFF. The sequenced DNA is TGTGCCACTACCGGCCATTCGGGAAACAATGAGCAGTTCTTC.